The 20 T cell receptor beta chains below come from one sample, sequenced in a study of blood T cell repertoires in COVID-19. Assay: immunoSEQ multiplex PCR; the TCRdb copy retains only in-frame clones and omits some. The repertoire consists of around 240,000 clones, with around 89% occurring once and the leading ten covering around 0.87%. The sequenced material came from PBMCs or T cells enriched from blood (not recorded which). Source of these receptors: a man aged 50-59 years who had been exposed to COVID-19.

The chain joins TRBV27 to TRBJ2-1; a weak D match, TRBD1 (6 bases). Germline loops: CDR1 MNHEY, CDR2 SMNVEV (reference sequence). Trimming removed 4 bases from V and 4 bases from J, with 14 bases in between. CDR3 length: 15 residues. Written as DNA, the CDR3 is TGTGCCAGCAGTTCCAGGGGCACCACTTACAATGAGCAGTTCTTC. Residues: CASSSRGTTYNEQFF.

This clone was observed a single time. CDR3 bases: TGTGCCAGCAGTTTGCACGGACAGGGCCAGGTCTATGGCTACACCTTC. Translation: CASSLHGQGQVYGYTF. The chain couples TRBV27 to TRBJ1-2, with TRBD1 matching 8 bases. The CDR3 has 16 amino acids. The J segment lost 4 bases and the V segment lost 3 bases, leaving 10 bases of the junction unmatched. Germline loops: CDR1 MNHEY, CDR2 SMNVEV (reference sequence).

J is TRBJ2-3 and V is TRBV18; a possible D gene is TRBD2 (6 bases). The CDR3 is 14 residues long. Germline CDR1 is KGHSH and CDR2 is LQKENI. Trimming took 4 bases from V and 4 from J, leaving 12 bases between them. The CDR3 is CASSLGPGADTQYF. CDR3 DNA: TGTGCCAGCTCACTCGGTCCGGGGGCAGATACGCAGTATTTT.

The chain joins TRBV18 to TRBJ2-5, with a possible D match to TRBD2 (6 bases). Germline V gene sequence: CDR1 KGHSH, CDR2 LQKENI. Between the trimmed V and J ends, which lost 2 bases and 0 bases, there was a span of 19 bases. The CDR3 sequence is 18 residues long. Here the CDR3 DNA reads TGTGCCAGCTCACCAGTGGATTGGGCCAGGACTAACCAAGAGACCCAGTACTTC. Its translation: CASSPVDWARTNQETQYF. The variable domain in full, completed from reference TRBV18 and TRBJ2-5, reads NAGVMQNPRHLVRRRGQEARLRCSPMKGHSHVYWYRQLPEEGLKFMVYLQKENIIDESGMPKERFSAEFPKEGPSILRIQQVVRGDSAAYFCASSPVDWARTNQETQYFGPGTRLLVL.

The V and J genes are TRBV3-1 (or the pseudogene TRBV3-2) and TRBJ1-4; D ambiguous. This CDR3 has 15 amino acids. The germline V and J ends were trimmed by 1 base and 5 bases, with 11 bases remaining between them. Germline CDR1 reads LGHDT; CDR2 reads YNNKEL (reference sequence). In DNA, the CDR3 is TGTGCCAGCAGCCAAGGCAGGCCACGAAATGAAAAACTGTTTTTT. Its translation is CASSQGRPRNEKLFF.

The chain is built from TRBV6-5 and TRBJ1-5; 10 nucleotides agree with TRBD1. The CDR3 length is 14 residues. CDR1 and CDR2 from the germline V gene are MNHEY and SVGAGI. The J segment lost 7 bases and the V segment lost 6 bases, leaving 6 bases of the junction unmatched. DNA for the CDR3: TGTGCCAGCAGCTTCGGACAGGGGGTCCAGCCCCAGCATTTT. Translation gives CASSFGQGVQPQHF.

The chain employs TRBV5-1 and TRBJ1-3; D is unresolved. CDR1 SGHRS and CDR2 YFSETQ come from the germline V gene. The ends were cut back, 1 base at V and 0 bases at J, with 14 bases in the middle. This CDR3 comprises 17 residues. The CDR3 DNA reads as TGCGCCAGCAGCTTGTTTCAGCGCCTGAACTCTGGAAACACCATATATTTT. Translated, it gives CASSLFQRLNSGNTIYF.

The genes are TRBV3-1 (or the pseudogene TRBV3-2) and TRBJ2-1, with 11 bases lining up with TRBD2. CDR3 size: 16 residues. The V gene end was trimmed by 4 bases and the J gene end by 9 bases; junction bases not matched to a gene: 11. Germline V lookup: CDR1 LGHDT, CDR2 YNNKEL (reference sequence). CDR3 sequence (DNA): TGTGCCAGCAGCCCACTCATAGCGGGGGGGCTCGGTGAGCAGTTCTTC. Translation: CASSPLIAGGLGEQFF.

The rearrangement joins TRBV7-9 to TRBJ1-1; possibly TRBD1 for D (5 bases). Per the germline V gene, CDR1 is SEHNR and CDR2 is FQNEAQ (reference sequence). CDR3 size: 15 residues. V lost 4 bases, J lost 6 bases, and 18 bases lay in between. The CDR3 nucleotides read TGTGCCAGCAGCTGGTTTAGTGGGGCCTTATCTGAAGCTTTCTTT. Its translation: CASSWFSGALSEAFF.

This chain joins TRBV7-9 and TRBJ1-6; D is unclear. Germline V gives CDR1 SEHNR, CDR2 FQNEAQ (reference sequence). The CDR3 runs 15 residues. V lost 5 bases to trimming and J lost 5 bases, with 13 bases between them. The CDR3 is CASSTLAPHNSPLHF. DNA of the CDR3: TGTGCCAGCAGCACCTTGGCACCTCATAATTCACCCCTCCACTTT.

V gene TRBV15 combines with J gene TRBJ1-5, with D uncertain. The germline gives CDR1 LNHNV, CDR2 YYDKDF (reference sequence). The ends were cut back, 0 bases at V and 2 bases at J, with 14 bases in the middle. The CDR3 covers 17 residues. The CDR3 spells CATSRDMGGRGNQPQHF. The CDR3 region has the DNA TGTGCCACCAGCAGAGATATGGGCGGGAGGGGCAATCAGCCCCAGCATTTT.

This chain uses TRBV28 with TRBJ1-2, with TRBD1 as a possible D gene (5 bases). V lost 5 bases, J lost 7 bases, and 29 bases lay in between. Germline lookup yields CDR1 MDHEN and CDR2 SYDVKM. This CDR3 contains 18 residues. The CDR3 sequence: CASSPILGVGGRYGGYTF. For the CDR3, the DNA is TGTGCCAGCAGTCCGATATTAGGGGTCGGGGGTAGATATGGTGGCTACACCTTC.

The chain is built from TRBV7-3 and TRBJ2-1; 11 positions match TRBD2. Per the germline V gene, CDR1 is SGHTA and CDR2 is FQGTGA. This CDR3 is built from 14 residues. V was clipped by 2 bases and J by 10 bases; unmatched bases: 4. Here the CDR3 DNA reads TGTGCCAGCAGCTTAGGTAGCGGGGGGGAAGAGCAGTTCTTC. This encodes CASSLGSGGEEQFF.

The genes are TRBV7-9 and TRBJ2-5, with D maybe TRBD1 (6 bases). Germline assignment: CDR1 SEHNR and CDR2 FQNEAQ (reference sequence). Trimming cost V 5 bases and J 3 bases, with 13 bases left between them. The CDR3 contains 14 residues. CDR3 in DNA: TGTGCCAGCAGCACCGCCGCAGGGGAAGAGACCCAGTACTTC. Protein: CASSTAAGEETQYF.

The rearrangement joins TRBV28 to TRBJ1-4; D remains ambiguous. V shed 6 bases and J shed 8 bases, with 22 bases lying between them. The CDR3 contains 16 residues. In germline, CDR1 is MDHEN, CDR2 SYDVKM. The chain's CDR3 is CASSPPRGQVEEKLFF. The CDR3 coding sequence is TGTGCCAGCAGCCCCCCGCGAGGGCAGGTCGAAGAAAAACTGTTTTTT.

The rearrangement uses TRBV12-3 or TRBV12-4 and TRBJ1-2; maybe TRBD1 (5 bases). The CDR3 sequence is 13 residues long. V was pared by 7 bases and J by 8 bases, with 17 bases between. CDR3 sequence reads: CASIGASISGYTF. CDR3 nucleotides: TGTGCCAGCATAGGGGCCTCGATAAGCGGCTACACCTTC.

This sequence joins TRBV5-5 and TRBJ2-3; 7 positions agree with TRBD1. Trimming cost V 6 bases and J 0 bases; bases outside gene matches: 7. The CDR3 covers 15 residues. CDR1 and CDR2 (germline): SGHKS, YYEKEE (reference sequence). The CDR3: CASNHRGLSTDTQYF. In DNA, the CDR3 is TGTGCCAGCAATCATAGGGGGCTAAGCACAGATACGCAGTATTTT.

V is TRBV13 and J is TRBJ2-7; 16 bases map to TRBD2. The length of the CDR3 is 18 residues. The J segment lost 2 bases and the V segment lost 0 bases, leaving 4 bases of the junction unmatched. Germline V lookup: CDR1 PRHDT, CDR2 FYEKMQ (reference sequence). The CDR3 nucleotides read TGTGCCAGCAGCTTAGGCCTGGGACTAGCGGGAGGGCCCTACGAGCAGTACGTC. Its protein is CASSLGLGLAGGPYEQYV.

The gene calls are TRBV7-8 and TRBJ1-1; D may be TRBD1 (6 bases). Per germline, CDR1 SGHVS and CDR2 FQNEAQ. V gave up 5 bases and J gave up 5 bases, with 15 bases separating them. The CDR3 has 14 amino acids. The CDR3 bases are TGTGCCAGCAGCATGGTACAGGGTTGGACTGAAGCTTTCTTT. Residues: CASSMVQGWTEAFF.

The sample holds one count of this clone. This rearrangement joins TRBV10-1 to TRBJ2-3; possibly TRBD1 for D (5 bases). Germline V gives CDR1 WNHNN, CDR2 SYGVQD (reference sequence). CDR3 length: 15 amino acids. Trimming removed 7 bases from V and 5 bases from J, with 19 bases in between. CDR3 coding DNA: TGCGCCAGCATGGCCGGGCAGGGCTACGGAGATACGCAGTATTTT. Amino acid sequence: CASMAGQGYGDTQYF.